This T cell receptor (beta chain) was sequenced for a study of T cell repertoires in cytomegalovirus infection (dated by TCRdb to between 2019 and 2020). Regarding the research as a whole: Peptide stimulations targeted recently identified HLA-C-restricted CMV epitopes, whose presentation resists viral immunomodulation, together with well-studied HLA-B-restricted epitopes. Donor HLA type was relevant to the analysis, because carriage of CMV infection together with the matching HLA type was indicated by public TCR beta signatures.

This clonotype was observed a few times. No cognate antigen has been identified for it. It has no much larger one-base neighbor in the sample; base qualities were not kept. The CDR3 measures 14 amino acids from cysteine to phenylalanine. The sequence is cut down to CDR3 DNA, 42 bases in frame from base 1. As encoded in the germline V gene (reference sequence), CDR1 is DFQATT while CDR2 is SNEGSKA. V and J are truncated by 0 bases and 4 bases respectively, leaving an intervening sequence of 10 bases. This specimen's treatment or condition label, interpreted: in vitro stimulation with specific CMV peptide epitopes to enrich CMV-specific T cells. Study-wide conclusions, independent of this receptor: In both this cohort and an independent roughly 350-donor cohort, the cumulative frequency of public TCR beta family members distinguished carriers of CMV infection plus the relevant HLA type. In the ex vivo response, HLA-C-restricted CMV-specific TCR beta clonotypes were dominant, and in two of eight donors the single most frequent clonotype came from this HLA-C-restricted group.

For sequencing, an Illumina HiSeq 1500 was employed. TCRdb passed the public sequencing reads through fastp at Q25 and MiXCR, retaining productive beta sequences. Rows are unified per CDR3 protein, each entry keeping the most common DNA and genes. The sample contains about 700,000 distinct CDR3 sequences, roughly 33% of them found a single time. The top ten hold 18% of the sample. The chain links TRBV20-1 with TRBJ2-1; possibly the D gene is TRBD2, per 5 matching bases. Sequenced material: cultured PBMCs, taken from culture after CMV antigen stimulation. This clonotype was obtained from a human donor in good health (CMV status not recorded). Some clones in this sample may be carry-over from other donors' samples. The CDR3 region reads CSAREVASYNEQFF. The sequence in DNA is TGCAGTGCTAGAGAGGTAGCGTCATACAATGAGCAGTTCTTC.